This T cell receptor (beta chain) was identified in a study of brain T cells in children with intractable seizures. The V gene lost 4 bases and the J gene lost 1 base, with 14 bases spanning the gap. The CDR3 consists of 15 residues. In germline, CDR1 is SGHRS, CDR2 YFSETQ. Clones were read by immunoSEQ multiplex PCR, and TCRdb kept only the in-frame ones, dropping some. The sample lists approximately 41,000 clones; approximately 92% were seen once. The rearrangement uses TRBV5-1 and TRBJ1-1, with unresolved D. The specimen comprised peripheral blood, sampled at surgery. The receptor was derived from a girl aged 2-10 years with tuberous sclerosis and intractable seizures. The CDR3 coding sequence is TGCGCCAGCAGCCGGGATGGGGTCGCGAACACTGAAGCTTTCTTT. This gives the protein CASSRDGVANTEAFF.